This T cell receptor beta chain was observed in a study of early T cells in non-severe SARS-CoV-2 infection. On the study more broadly: Sequencing input comprised bulk RNA from unsorted whole blood; chain pairing was not available.

The CDR3 runs 15 residues. Between the trimmed V and J ends, which lost 3 bases and 5 bases, there was a span of 17 bases. Germline CDR1 and CDR2: SGHNT and YYREEE (reference sequence). This clonotype has only a few counts. Antigen specificity is unknown. Study results and limitations: Anti-spike CD8 responses were favored by VDJdb matching, which missed private and CD4 specificities.

Each single cDNA molecule received a unique molecular identifier. TCRdb reanalysed the 5' RACE reads using MiXCR and keeps one entry per CDR3 protein. Of around 92,000 distinct CDR3 sequences in the sample, 11% were seen once. The receptor's source is an adult who was a healthcare worker with PCR-confirmed SARS-CoV-2 infection or an uninfected control (not recorded which). The chain joins TRBV5-4 to TRBJ1-1, with D unclear. Sequencing was done on a sample of whole blood. The CDR3 reads CASSYALKSGTEAFF. CDR3 nucleotides: TGTGCCAGCAGCTACGCACTCAAATCGGGAACTGAAGCTTTCTTT.